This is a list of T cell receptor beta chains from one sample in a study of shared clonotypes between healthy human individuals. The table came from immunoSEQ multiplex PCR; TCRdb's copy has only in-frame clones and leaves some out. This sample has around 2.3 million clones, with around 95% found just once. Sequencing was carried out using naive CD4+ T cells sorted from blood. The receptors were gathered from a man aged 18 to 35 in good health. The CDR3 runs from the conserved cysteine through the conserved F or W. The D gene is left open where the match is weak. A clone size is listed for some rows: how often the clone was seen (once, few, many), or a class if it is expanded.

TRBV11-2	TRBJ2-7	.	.	CASSPGAGANYEQYF	TGTGCCAGCAGCCCAGGGGCAGGTGCTAATTACGAGCAGTACTTC
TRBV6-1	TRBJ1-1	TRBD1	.	CASIHPTGITEAFF	TGTGCCAGCATCCACCCGACAGGGATCACTGAAGCTTTCTTT
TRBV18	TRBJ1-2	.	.	CASSAGTDYGYTF	TGTGCCAGCTCAGCCGGGACTGACTATGGCTACACCTTC
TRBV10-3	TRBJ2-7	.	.	CAISWSEDYEQYF	TGTGCCATCAGCTGGAGTGAGGACTACGAGCAGTACTTC
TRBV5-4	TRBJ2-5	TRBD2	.	CASSLEASGAPRGETQYF	TGTGCCAGCAGCTTGGAGGCTAGCGGGGCCCCCCGGGGGGAGACCCAGTACTTC
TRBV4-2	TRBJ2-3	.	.	CASSRITGTASTDTQYF	TGTGCCAGCAGCCGTATAACAGGCACCGCTAGCACAGATACGCAGTATTTT
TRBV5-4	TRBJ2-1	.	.	CASSLVTMGGTQFF	TGTGCCAGCAGCTTGGTGACTATGGGGGGAACGCAGTTCTTC
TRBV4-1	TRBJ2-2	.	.	CASSQVTGVTGELFF	TGCGCCAGCAGCCAAGTGACGGGGGTAACCGGGGAGCTGTTTTTT
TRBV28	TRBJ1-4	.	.	CASSPPGATNEKLFF	TGTGCCAGCAGTCCCCCAGGAGCAACTAATGAAAAACTGTTTTTT
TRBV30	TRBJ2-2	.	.	CAWRVYGTNTGELFF	TGTGCCTGGAGGGTCTACGGTACGAACACCGGGGAGCTGTTTTTT
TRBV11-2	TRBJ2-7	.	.	CASSFLIGISYEQYF	TGTGCCAGCAGCTTCCTCATTGGGATCTCCTACGAGCAGTACTTC
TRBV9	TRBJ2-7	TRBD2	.	CASSVVSGSGSEQYF	TGTGCCAGCAGCGTAGTCAGCGGGAGTGGGTCCGAGCAGTACTTC
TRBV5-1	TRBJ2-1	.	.	CASSLLEDEQFF	TGCGCCAGCAGCTTACTAGAAGATGAGCAGTTCTTC
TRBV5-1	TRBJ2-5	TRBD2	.	CASSLALAGGQETQYF	TGCGCCAGCAGCTTGGCTCTAGCGGGAGGCCAAGAGACCCAGTACTTC
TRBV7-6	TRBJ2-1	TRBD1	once	CASSLESWTGYNEQFF	TGTGCCAGCAGCTTAGAGTCATGGACAGGATACAATGAGCAGTTCTTC
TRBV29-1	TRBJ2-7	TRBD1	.	CSVGTGREQYF	TGCAGCGTTGGGACAGGGCGCGAGCAGTACTTC
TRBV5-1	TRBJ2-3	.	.	CASSLGGVSTDTQYF	TGCGCCAGCAGCTTGGGCGGGGTTAGCACAGATACGCAGTATTTT
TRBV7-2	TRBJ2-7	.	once	CASSLGGPLTYEQYF	TGTGCCAGCAGCTTAGGGGGCCCCCTAACCTACGAGCAGTACTTC
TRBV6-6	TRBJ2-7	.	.	CASRPPRTASYEQYF	TGTGCCAGCAGACCCCCCCGGACAGCCTCCTACGAGCAGTACTTC
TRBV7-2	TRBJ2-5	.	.	CASSLGGAGETQYF	TGTGCCAGCAGCTTAGGCGGGGCGGGCGAGACCCAGTACTTC
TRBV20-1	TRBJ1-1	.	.	CSATGSTEAFF	TGCAGTGCAACAGGGTCTACTGAAGCTTTCTTT
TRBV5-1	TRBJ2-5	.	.	CASSLFETQYF	TGCGCCAGCAGCTTATTTGAGACCCAGTACTTC
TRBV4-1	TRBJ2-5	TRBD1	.	CASSLGTGWSETQYF	TGCGCCAGCAGCCTTGGGACAGGGTGGTCAGAGACCCAGTACTTC
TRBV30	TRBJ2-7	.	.	CAWTRTGFTYEQYF	TGTGCCTGGACCCGTACAGGGTTCACCTACGAGCAGTACTTC
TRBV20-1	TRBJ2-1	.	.	CSALYNEQFF	TGCAGTGCTCTGTACAATGAGCAGTTCTTC
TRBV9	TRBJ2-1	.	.	CASSVVEGFVNEQFF	TGTGCCAGCAGCGTAGTAGAGGGGTTTGTCAATGAGCAGTTCTTC
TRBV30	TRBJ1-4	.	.	CARRQKKSEKLFF	TGTGCCCGACGACAGAAGAAATCAGAAAAACTGTTTTTT
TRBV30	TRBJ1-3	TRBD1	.	CAWSQQGFSGNTIYF	TGTGCCTGGAGTCAACAGGGGTTCTCTGGAAACACCATATATTTT
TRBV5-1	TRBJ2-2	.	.	CASSLARQGGTGELFF	TGCGCCAGCAGCTTGGCCCGGCAGGGTGGCACCGGGGAGCTGTTTTTT
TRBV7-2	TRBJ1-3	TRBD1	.	CASSLEQGAGNTIYF	TGTGCCAGCAGCTTAGAGCAGGGGGCTGGAAACACCATATATTTT
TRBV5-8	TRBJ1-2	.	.	CASSFGRGGVQLDGYTF	TGTGCCAGCAGCTTCGGCAGAGGAGGTGTTCAACTCGATGGCTACACCTTC
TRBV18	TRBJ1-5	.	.	CASTTGNNQPQHF	TGTGCCAGCACTACAGGGAACAATCAGCCCCAGCATTTT
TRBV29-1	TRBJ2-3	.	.	CSVGSGARAPDTQYF	TGCAGCGTTGGGTCCGGGGCAAGGGCGCCAGATACGCAGTATTTT
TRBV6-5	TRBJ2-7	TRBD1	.	CASRGTGTYEQYF	TGTGCCAGCAGGGGGACAGGAACCTACGAGCAGTACTTC
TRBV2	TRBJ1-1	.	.	CASSAGPTNTEAFF	TGTGCCAGCAGTGCCGGGCCAACGAACACTGAAGCTTTCTTT
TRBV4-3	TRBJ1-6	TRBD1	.	CASSQAATGGSYNSPLHF	TGCGCCAGCAGCCAAGCGGCGACAGGGGGCTCTTATAATTCACCCCTCCACTTT
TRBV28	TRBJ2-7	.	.	CASTPGGTTLRGSYEQYF	TGTGCCAGCACCCCCGGCGGGACAACCTTGAGGGGATCCTACGAGCAGTACTTC
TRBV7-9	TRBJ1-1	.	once	CASSLLQRTEAFF	TGTGCCAGCAGCTTATTACAGAGAACTGAAGCTTTCTTT
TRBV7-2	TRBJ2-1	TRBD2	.	CASSFLAGLSYNEQFF	TGTGCCAGCAGCTTCTTAGCGGGACTCTCCTACAATGAGCAGTTCTTC
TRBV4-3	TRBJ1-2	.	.	CASSQDLGRLEVGYTF	TGCGCCAGCAGCCAAGATTTGGGTCGGCTAGAAGTGGGCTACACCTTC
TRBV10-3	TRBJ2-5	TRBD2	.	CAISEGGEETQYF	TGTGCCATCAGTGAGGGGGGGGAAGAGACCCAGTACTTC
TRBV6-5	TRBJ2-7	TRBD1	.	CASSYGQGFYEQYF	TGTGCCAGCAGTTATGGACAGGGCTTTTACGAGCAGTACTTC